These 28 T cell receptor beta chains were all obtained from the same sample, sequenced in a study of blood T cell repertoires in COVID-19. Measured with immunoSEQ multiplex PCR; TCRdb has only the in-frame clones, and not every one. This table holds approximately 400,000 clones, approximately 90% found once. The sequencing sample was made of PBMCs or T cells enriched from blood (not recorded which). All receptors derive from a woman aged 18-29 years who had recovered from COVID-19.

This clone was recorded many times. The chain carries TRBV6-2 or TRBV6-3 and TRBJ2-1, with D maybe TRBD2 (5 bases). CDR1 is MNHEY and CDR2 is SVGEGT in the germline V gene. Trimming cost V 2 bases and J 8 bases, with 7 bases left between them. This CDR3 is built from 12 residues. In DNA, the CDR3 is TGTGCCAGCAGTTACGGCGGGTATGAGCAGTTCTTC. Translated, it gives CASSYGGYEQFF.

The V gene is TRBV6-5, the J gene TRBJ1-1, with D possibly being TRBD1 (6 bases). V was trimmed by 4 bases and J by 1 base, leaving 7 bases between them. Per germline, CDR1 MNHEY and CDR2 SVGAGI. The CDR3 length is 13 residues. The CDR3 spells CASSWGQNTEAFF. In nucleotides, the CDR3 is TGTGCCAGCAGTTGGGGACAGAACACTGAAGCTTTCTTT.

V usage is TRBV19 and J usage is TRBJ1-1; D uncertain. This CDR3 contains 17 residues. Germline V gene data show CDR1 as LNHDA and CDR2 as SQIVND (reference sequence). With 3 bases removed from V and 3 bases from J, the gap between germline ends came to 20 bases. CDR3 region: CASSMFSSRGWDTEAFF. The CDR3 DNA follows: TGTGCCAGTAGTATGTTCTCGTCGCGGGGATGGGACACTGAAGCTTTCTTT.

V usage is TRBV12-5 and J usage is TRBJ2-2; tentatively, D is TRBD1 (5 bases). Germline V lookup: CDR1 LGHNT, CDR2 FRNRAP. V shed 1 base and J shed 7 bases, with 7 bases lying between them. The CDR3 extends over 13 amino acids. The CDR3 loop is CASGLEGIGELFF. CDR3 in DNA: TGTGCTAGTGGTTTGGAGGGGATCGGGGAGCTGTTTTTT. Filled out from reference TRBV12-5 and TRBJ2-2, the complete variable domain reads DARVTQTPRHKVTEMGQEVTMRCQPILGHNTVFWYRQTMMQGLELLAYFRNRAPLDDSGMPKDRFSAEMPDATLATLKIQPSEPRDSAVYFCASGLEGIGELFFGEGSRLTVL.

The CDR3 DNA reads as TGTGCCAGCAGCTTAGCGGGGGGAGGGACTGAAGCTTTCTTT. Protein: CASSLAGGGTEAFF. This chain joins TRBV11-2 and TRBJ1-1; perhaps TRBD1 as D (5 bases). CDR1 is SGHAT and CDR2 is FQNNGV in the germline V gene. The CDR3 covers 14 residues. V was cut by 1 base and J by 5 bases, with 11 bases left in between.

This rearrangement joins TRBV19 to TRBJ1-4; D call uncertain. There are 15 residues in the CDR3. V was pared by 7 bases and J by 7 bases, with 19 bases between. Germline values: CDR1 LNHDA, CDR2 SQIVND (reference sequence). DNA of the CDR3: TGTGCCAGTATAAATCCAGGAGCGGGCATTGAAAAACTGTTTTTT. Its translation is CASINPGAGIEKLFF.

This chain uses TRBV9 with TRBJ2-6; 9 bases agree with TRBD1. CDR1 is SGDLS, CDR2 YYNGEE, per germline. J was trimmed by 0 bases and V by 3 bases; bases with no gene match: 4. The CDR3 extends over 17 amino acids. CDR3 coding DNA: TGTGCCAGCAGCGGACGGGACAGGGACTCTGGGGCCAACGTCCTGACTTTC. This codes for CASSGRDRDSGANVLTF. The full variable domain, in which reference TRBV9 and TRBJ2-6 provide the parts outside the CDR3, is DSGVTQTPKHLITATGQRVTLRCSPRSGDLSVYWYQQSLDQGLQFLIQYYNGEERAKGNILERFSAQQFPDLHSELNLSSLELGDSALYFCASSGRDRDSGANVLTFGAGSRLTVL.

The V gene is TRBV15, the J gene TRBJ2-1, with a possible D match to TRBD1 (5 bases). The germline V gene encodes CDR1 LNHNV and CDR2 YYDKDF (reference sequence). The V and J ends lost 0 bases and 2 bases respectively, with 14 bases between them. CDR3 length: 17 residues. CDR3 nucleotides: TGTGCCACCAGCAGAGATCTAGGGGCCGTAACCTACAATGAGCAGTTCTTC. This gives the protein CATSRDLGAVTYNEQFF.

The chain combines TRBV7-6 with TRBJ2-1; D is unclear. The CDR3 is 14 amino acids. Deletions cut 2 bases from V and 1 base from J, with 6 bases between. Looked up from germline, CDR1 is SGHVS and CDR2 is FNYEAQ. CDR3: CASSLTRSYNEQFF. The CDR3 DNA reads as TGTGCCAGCAGCTTAACGCGATCCTACAATGAGCAGTTCTTC.

CDR3: CASSLRVNQPQHF. Here the CDR3 DNA reads TGTGCCAGCAGCTTACGGGTCAATCAGCCCCAGCATTTT. This sequence joins TRBV5-6 and TRBJ1-5; D call uncertain. CDR1 is SGHDT and CDR2 is YYEEEE in the germline V gene. The CDR3 consists of 13 residues. The V end lost 2 bases, the J end lost 3 bases, and 6 bases lay between the germline ends.

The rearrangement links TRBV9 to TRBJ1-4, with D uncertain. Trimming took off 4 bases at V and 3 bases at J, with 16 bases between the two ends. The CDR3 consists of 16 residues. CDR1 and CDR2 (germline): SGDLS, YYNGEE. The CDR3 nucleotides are TGTGCCAGCAGCTCTGATTTCGGGTCCCCTAATGAAAAACTGTTTTTT. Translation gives CASSSDFGSPNEKLFF. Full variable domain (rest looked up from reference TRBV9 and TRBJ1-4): DSGVTQTPKHLITATGQRVTLRCSPRSGDLSVYWYQQSLDQGLQFLIQYYNGEERAKGNILERFSAQQFPDLHSELNLSSLELGDSALYFCASSSDFGSPNEKLFFGSGTQLSVL.

CDR3: CASMGQGLREKLFF. For the CDR3, the DNA is TGTGCCAGCATGGGACAGGGCCTGAGGGAAAAACTGTTTTTT. The rearrangement joins TRBV6-5 to TRBJ1-4; 9 bases are a match to TRBD1. V gave up 7 bases and J gave up 8 bases; unmatched junction bases: 8. The germline CDR1 and CDR2 sequences are MNHEY and SVGAGI. The CDR3 covers 14 residues.

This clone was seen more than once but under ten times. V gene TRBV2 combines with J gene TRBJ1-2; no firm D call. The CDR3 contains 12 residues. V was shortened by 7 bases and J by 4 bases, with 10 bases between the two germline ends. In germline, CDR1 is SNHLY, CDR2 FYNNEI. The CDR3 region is CASIPQSYGYTF. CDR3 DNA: TGTGCCAGCATTCCGCAGTCCTATGGCTACACCTTC.

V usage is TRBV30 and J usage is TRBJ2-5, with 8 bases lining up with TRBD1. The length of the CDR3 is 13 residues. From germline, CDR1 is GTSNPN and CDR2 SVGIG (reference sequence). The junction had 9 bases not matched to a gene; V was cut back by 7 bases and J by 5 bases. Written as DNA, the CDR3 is TGTGCCTCCAATCCGGGACAGGACGAGACCCAGTACTTC. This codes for CASNPGQDETQYF. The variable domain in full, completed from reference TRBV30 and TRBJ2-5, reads SQTIHQWPATLVQPVGSPLSLECTVEGTSNPNLYWYRQAAGRGLQLLFYSVGIGQISSEVPQNLSASRPQDRQFILSSKKLLLSDSGFYLCASNPGQDETQYFGPGTRLLVL.

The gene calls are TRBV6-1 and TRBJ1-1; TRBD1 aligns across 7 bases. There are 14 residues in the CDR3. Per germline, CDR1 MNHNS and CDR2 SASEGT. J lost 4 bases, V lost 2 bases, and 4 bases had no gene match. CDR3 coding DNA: TGTGCCAGCAGTGAACAGGGGGTTGGCACTGAAGCTTTCTTT. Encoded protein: CASSEQGVGTEAFF.

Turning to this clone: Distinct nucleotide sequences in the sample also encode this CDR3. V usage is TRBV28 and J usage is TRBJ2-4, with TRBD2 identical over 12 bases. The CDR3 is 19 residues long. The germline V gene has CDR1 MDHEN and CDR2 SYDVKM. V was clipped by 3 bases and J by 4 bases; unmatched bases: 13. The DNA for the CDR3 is TGTGCCAGCAGTTTTACACTAGCGGGGGGTACGTTAGCTAAAAACATTCAGTACTTC. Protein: CASSFTLAGGTLAKNIQYF.

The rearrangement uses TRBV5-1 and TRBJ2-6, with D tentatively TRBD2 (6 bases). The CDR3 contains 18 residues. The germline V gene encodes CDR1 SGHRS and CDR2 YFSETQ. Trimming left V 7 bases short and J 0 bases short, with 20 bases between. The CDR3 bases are TGCGCCAGCTCACGACGTGGGGGACTGCCCTCTGGGGCCAACGTCCTGACTTTC. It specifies CASSRRGGLPSGANVLTF. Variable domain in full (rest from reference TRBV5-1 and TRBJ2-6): KAGVTQTPRYLIKTRGQQVTLSCSPISGHRSVSWYQQTPGQGLQFLFEYFSETQRNKGNFPGRFSGRQFSNSRSEMNVSTLELGDSALYLCASSRRGGLPSGANVLTFGAGSRLTVL.

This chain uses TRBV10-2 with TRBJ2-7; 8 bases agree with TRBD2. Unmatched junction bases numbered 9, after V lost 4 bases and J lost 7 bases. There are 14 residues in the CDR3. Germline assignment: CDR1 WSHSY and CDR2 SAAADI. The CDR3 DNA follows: TGCGCCAGCAGTGCCAGCGGGGGACTTTTGGAGCAGTACTTC. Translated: CASSASGGLLEQYF.

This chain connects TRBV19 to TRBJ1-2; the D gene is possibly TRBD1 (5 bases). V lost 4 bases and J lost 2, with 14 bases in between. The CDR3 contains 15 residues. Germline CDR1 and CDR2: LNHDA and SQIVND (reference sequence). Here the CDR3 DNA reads TGTGCCAGTAGTAATGGGGGAGGACGGAACTATGGCTACACCTTC. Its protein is CASSNGGGRNYGYTF.

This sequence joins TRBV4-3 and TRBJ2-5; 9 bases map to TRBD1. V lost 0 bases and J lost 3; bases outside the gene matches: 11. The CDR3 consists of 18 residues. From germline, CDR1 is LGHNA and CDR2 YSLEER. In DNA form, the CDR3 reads TGCGCCAGCAGCCAAGATATAGAATCCCGGACAGGGGAAGAGACCCAGTACTTC. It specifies CASSQDIESRTGEETQYF.

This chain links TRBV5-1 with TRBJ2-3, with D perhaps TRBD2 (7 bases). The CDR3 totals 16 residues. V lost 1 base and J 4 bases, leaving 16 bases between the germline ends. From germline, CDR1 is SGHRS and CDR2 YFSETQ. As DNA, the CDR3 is TGCGCCAGCAGCTTGTTGGAGGGGGGGCAGTCAGATACGCAGTATTTT. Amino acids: CASSLLEGGQSDTQYF. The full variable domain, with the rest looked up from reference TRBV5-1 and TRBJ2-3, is KAGVTQTPRYLIKTRGQQVTLSCSPISGHRSVSWYQQTPGQGLQFLFEYFSETQRNKGNFPGRFSGRQFSNSRSEMNVSTLELGDSALYLCASSLLEGGQSDTQYFGPGTRLTVL.

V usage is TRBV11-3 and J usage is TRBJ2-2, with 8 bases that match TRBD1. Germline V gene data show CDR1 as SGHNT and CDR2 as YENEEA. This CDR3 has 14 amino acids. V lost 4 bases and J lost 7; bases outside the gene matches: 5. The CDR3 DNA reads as TGTGCCAGCAGCTCAGGGGGCGCGGACGGGGAGCTGTTTTTT. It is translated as CASSSGGADGELFF.

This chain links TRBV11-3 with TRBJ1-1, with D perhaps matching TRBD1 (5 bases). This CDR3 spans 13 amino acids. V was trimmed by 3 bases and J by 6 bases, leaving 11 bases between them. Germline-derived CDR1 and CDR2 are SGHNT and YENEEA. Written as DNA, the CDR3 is TGTGCCAGCAGCTTGGGCCGGGGGGCTGAAGCTTTCTTT. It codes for CASSLGRGAEAFF. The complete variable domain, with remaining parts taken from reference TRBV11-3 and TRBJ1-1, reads EAGVVQSPRYKIIEKKQPVAFWCNPISGHNTLYWYLQNLGQGPELLIRYENEEAVDDSQLPKDRFSAERLKGVDSTLKIQPAELGDSAVYLCASSLGRGAEAFFGQGTRLTVV.

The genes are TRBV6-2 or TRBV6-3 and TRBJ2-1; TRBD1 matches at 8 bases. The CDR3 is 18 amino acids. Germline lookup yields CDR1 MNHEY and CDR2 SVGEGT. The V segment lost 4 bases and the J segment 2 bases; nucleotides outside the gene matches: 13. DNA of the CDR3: TGTGCCAGCAGTTTCGCTTACTACAGGGGGTCTACCTACAATGAGCAGTTCTTC. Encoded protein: CASSFAYYRGSTYNEQFF.

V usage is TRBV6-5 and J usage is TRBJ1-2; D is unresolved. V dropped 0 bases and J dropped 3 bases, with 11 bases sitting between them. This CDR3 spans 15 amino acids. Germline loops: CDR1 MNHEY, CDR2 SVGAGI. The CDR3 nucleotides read TGTGCCAGCAGTTACTCGAGACGGAGTGACTATGGCTACACCTTC. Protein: CASSYSRRSDYGYTF.

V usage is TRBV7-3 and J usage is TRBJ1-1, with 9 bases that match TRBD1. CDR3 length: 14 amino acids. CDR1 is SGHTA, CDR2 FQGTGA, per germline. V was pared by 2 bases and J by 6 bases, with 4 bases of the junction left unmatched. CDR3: CASSLGQGRSEAFF. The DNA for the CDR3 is TGTGCCAGCAGCTTAGGACAGGGGCGTTCTGAAGCTTTCTTT.

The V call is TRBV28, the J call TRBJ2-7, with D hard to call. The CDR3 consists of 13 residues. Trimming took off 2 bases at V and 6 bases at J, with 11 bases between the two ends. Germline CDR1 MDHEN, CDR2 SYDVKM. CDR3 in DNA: TGTGCCAGCAGTTTAATACATTCCGCCGAGCAGTACTTC. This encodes CASSLIHSAEQYF. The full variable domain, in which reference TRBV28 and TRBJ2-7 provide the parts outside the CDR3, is DVKVTQSSRYLVKRTGEKVFLECVQDMDHENMFWYRQDPGLGLRLIYFSYDVKMKEKGDIPEGYSVSREKKERFSLILESASTNQTSMYLCASSLIHSAEQYFGPGTRLTVT.

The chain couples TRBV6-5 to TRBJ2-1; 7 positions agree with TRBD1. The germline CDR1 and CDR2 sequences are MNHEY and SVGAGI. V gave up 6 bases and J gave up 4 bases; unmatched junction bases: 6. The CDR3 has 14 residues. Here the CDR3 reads CASRPGQVYNEQFF. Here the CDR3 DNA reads TGTGCCAGCAGACCCGGACAGGTTTACAATGAGCAGTTCTTC.